The entry that follows covers one T cell receptor beta chain sequence. These data belong to a study of shared clonotypes between healthy human individuals. This CDR3 has 19 amino acids. PCR replicates performed on unsorted PBMC used roughly 300 ng DNA, around 28,000 T cell genomes. Clones were read by immunoSEQ multiplex PCR, and TCRdb kept only the in-frame ones, dropping some. The table records 400,000 to 500,000 clones, 76% of them present only once. The sequenced material came from PBMCs. The TCR originated in a woman aged 40 to 55 in good health. Some clones in this sample may be carry-over from other donors' samples. The chain employs TRBV1 and TRBJ2-7; the listed D gene, TRBD2, was not tested against the DNA. TRBV1 is an annotated pseudogene. The CDR3 loop reads CTSSQGRTSGTQKSYEQYF. CDR3 nucleotide sequence: TGCACCAGCAGCCAAGGGAGAACTAGCGGGACACAAAAGTCCTACGAGCAGTACTTC.